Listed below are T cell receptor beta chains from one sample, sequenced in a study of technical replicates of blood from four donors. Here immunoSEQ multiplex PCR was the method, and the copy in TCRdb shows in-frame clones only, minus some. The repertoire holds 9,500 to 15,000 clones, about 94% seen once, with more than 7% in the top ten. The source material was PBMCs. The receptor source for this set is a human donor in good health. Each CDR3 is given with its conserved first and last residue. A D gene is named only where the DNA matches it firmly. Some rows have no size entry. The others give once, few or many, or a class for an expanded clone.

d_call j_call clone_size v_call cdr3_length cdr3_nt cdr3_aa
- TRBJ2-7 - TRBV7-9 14 TGTGCCAGCAGCTTAGGGAGGGGATCGTACGAGCAGTACTTC CASSLGRGSYEQYF
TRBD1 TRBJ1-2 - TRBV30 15 TGTGCCTGGAGTGTGGGACAGCGGCTCAGGGATGGCTACACCTTC CAWSVGQRLRDGYTF
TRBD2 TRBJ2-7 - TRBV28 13 TGTGCCAGCAGGGCTAGCGGGGACCTCGAGCAGTACTTC CASRASGDLEQYF
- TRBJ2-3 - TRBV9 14 TGTGCCAGCAGCGTACGATCAGGGGCCCATACGCAGTATTTT CASSVRSGAHTQYF
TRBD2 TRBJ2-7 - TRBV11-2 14 TGTGCCAGCAGCTGGACTAGCACGGGGGACGAGCAGTACTTC CASSWTSTGDEQYF
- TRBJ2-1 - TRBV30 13 TGTGCCTGGAGTAGGCTAGCGAGCAATGAGCAGTTCTTC CAWSRLASNEQFF
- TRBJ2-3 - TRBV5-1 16 TGCGCCAGCAGCCCGTCCCGGGCCCGCAAAGAGGACATGCAGTATTTT CASSPSRARKEDMQYF
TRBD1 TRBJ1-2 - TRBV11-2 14 TGTGCCAGCAGCTCGACAGGGACGAACTATGGCTACACCTTC CASSSTGTNYGYTF
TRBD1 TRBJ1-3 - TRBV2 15 TGTGCCAGCGGACCAACAGGGGAAGCTGGAAACACCATATATTTT CASGPTGEAGNTIYF
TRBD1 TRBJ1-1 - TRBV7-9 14 TGTGCCAGCAGCCCCTGGGACAGGGGAATTGAAGCTTTCTTT CASSPWDRGIEAFF
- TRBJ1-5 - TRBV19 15 TGTGCCAGTAATCTCTACGCGAATAGCAATCAGCCCCAGCATTTT CASNLYANSNQPQHF
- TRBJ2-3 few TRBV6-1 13 TGTGCCAGCACTAATATCCCCGGAGATACGCAGTATTTT CASTNIPGDTQYF